This T cell receptor beta chain was identified during a study of blood T cell repertoires in COVID-19. As for the study in general: Acute-phase and convalescent COVID-19 samples originated in the United States, Italy and Spain.

No more than 2 weeks before study entry, exposed participants had met a case of COVID-19. V lost 6 bases, J lost 3 bases, and 6 bases stayed unmatched. Germline values: CDR1 SEHNR, CDR2 FQNEAQ (reference sequence). This CDR3 comprises 14 residues. Under the authors' procedure: Researchers report that nucleated cell counts were estimated from reference gene primer amplification. The method was immunoSEQ multiplex PCR; TCRdb's version includes in-frame clones alone and lacks a portion of them. The DNA was the basis for D and trimming; V, J and clone size are from that table. The data contain 330,000 or so clones, about 88% of them seen just once; the ten biggest clones take up 0.95% to 1.1%.

The sample comprised PBMCs or T cells enriched from blood (not recorded which). The receptor was derived from a woman in her 30s who had been exposed to COVID-19. The genes are TRBV7-9 and TRBJ2-7; 9 bases align to TRBD1. The CDR3 region is CASSGTGLGYEQYF. The CDR3 nucleotides read TGTGCCAGCAGTGGGACAGGGTTAGGCTACGAGCAGTACTTC.